This paragraph reports one T cell receptor beta chain. Its target is not known. Generated by immunoSEQ multiplex PCR, the TCRdb table keeps only in-frame clones and is missing some. The sample shows approximately 120,000 clones, more than 80% of them seen only once. The source of the sample is a study of graft-versus-host responses after intestinal transplantation. Looking at the study overall: Transplant types were multivisceral, liver-intestinal, or isolated intestinal. Each patient got anti-thymocyte globulin induction, then tacrolimus and steroids for around three years. Study-level findings and limits: GvH clones occurred in recipient marrow; some first appeared in ileum or blood.

Per the germline V gene, CDR1 is MNHNS and CDR2 is SASEGT. Trimming pared 10 bases from V and 3 bases from J, leaving 12 bases between. The CDR3 sequence is 12 residues long. The chain carries TRBV6-1 and TRBJ1-2; D is uncertain. The source of this sequence is a human donor who received an intestinal transplant. The sequences come from unstimulated CD4+ T cells sorted from spleen or lymph node cells, collected before intestinal transplant. CDR3 DNA sequence: TGTGCCACCGAGGACTTTTACTATGGCTACACCTTC. The encoded protein is CATEDFYYGYTF.